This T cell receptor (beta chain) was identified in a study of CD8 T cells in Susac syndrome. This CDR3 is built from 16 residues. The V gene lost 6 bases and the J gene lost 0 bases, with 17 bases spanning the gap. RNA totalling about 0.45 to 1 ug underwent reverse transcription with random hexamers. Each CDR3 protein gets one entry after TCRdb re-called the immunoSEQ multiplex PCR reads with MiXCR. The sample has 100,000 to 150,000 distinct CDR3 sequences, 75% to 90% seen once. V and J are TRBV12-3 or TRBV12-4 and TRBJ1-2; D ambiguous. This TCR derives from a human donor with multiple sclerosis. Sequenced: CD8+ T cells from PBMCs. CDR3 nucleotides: TGTGCCAGCAGCCCTGGCTCGGGAGGCTCTAACTATGGCTACACCTTC. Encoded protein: CASSPGSGGSNYGYTF.